These 13 T cell receptor beta chains came from one sample sequenced in a study of T cells in women clearing cervical HPV infection. Sequencing used immunoSEQ multiplex PCR; TCRdb keeps in-frame clones, though not all of them. The listing records about 30,000 clones. Sample: blood buffy coat. The receptors derive from a woman between 18 and 70 years old with a cervical HPV16 infection that either progressed to CIN3+ or cleared (not recorded which).

About this clone itself: The CDR3 is cut off 3 residues early in the read; its end comes from the germline J gene. This sequence joins TRBV5-6 and TRBJ2-5; a weak D match, TRBD2 (5 bases). Germline assignment: CDR1 SGHDT and CDR2 YYEEEE. Between the trimmed V and J ends, which lost 2 bases and 4 bases, there was a span of 9 bases. CDR3 length: 13 amino acids. The part of the CDR3 DNA that was read is TGTGCCAGCAGCTTAAGGGCGGGAGAGACC. This sequence encodes CASSLRAGET. In full, the CDR3 is CASSLRAGETQYF.

A note on this clone: The observed sequence ends 3 residues before the CDR3 terminus, with the missing tail filled in from the germline J gene. Additional DNA sequences in this sample encode the identical CDR3. This sequence joins TRBV5-1 and TRBJ2-5; 9 bases map to TRBD2. CDR1 and CDR2 from the germline V gene are SGHRS and YFSETQ. The CDR3 contains 14 residues. The junction had 3 bases not matched to a gene; V was cut back by 2 bases and J by 4 bases. The chain's CDR3 is CASSFASGAETQYF. The covered CDR3 bases are TGCGCCAGCAGCTTCGCTAGCGGGGCAGAGACC.

On this clone: The read is 3 residues too short to cover the CDR3 end, so that end is filled in from the germline J gene. J is TRBJ2-2 and V is TRBV19; 8 bases match TRBD2. This CDR3 is built from 14 residues. Germline assignment: CDR1 LNHDA and CDR2 SQIVND (reference sequence). V lost 3 bases and J lost 4; bases outside the gene matches: 1. The CDR3: CASSITSGTGELFF. The CDR3 bases that were read are TGTGCCAGTAGTATCACTAGCGGCACCGGGGAG.

With regard to this clone: Read sequence stops 3 residues before the CDR3 end, and the germline J gene provides the missing end. J is TRBJ1-2 and V is TRBV7-9, with D possibly matching TRBD1 (5 bases). Germline V gene sequence: CDR1 SEHNR, CDR2 FQNEAQ (reference sequence). The V and J ends lost 2 bases and 1 base respectively, with 11 bases between them. The CDR3 has 15 amino acids. CDR3 bases read: TGTGCCAGCAGCTTATCCAGGGAGCTTAACTATGGC. This sequence encodes CASSLSRELNYG. The entire CDR3 protein is CASSLSRELNYGYTF. Variable domain in full (rest from reference TRBV7-9 and TRBJ1-2): DTGVSQNPRHKITKRGQNVTFRCDPISEHNRLYWYRQTLGQGPEFLTYFQNEAQLEKSRLLSDRFSAERPKGSFSTLEIQRTEQGDSAMYLCASSLSRELNYGYTFGSGTRLTVV.

Of note for this clone: One end of the junction does not line up with germline, which may come from a read error. Other DNA sequences in this sample translate to the same CDR3. The CDR3 DNA, read in part, is TGTGCCTGGAGCGCAAGGGGGGGTGGAAACACG. Amino acid sequence: CAWSARGGGNT. The complete CDR3 reads CAWSARGGGNTIYF. The J gene is TRBJ1-3, the V gene TRBV30; D is possibly TRBD1 (6 bases). The CDR3 end falls 3 residues outside the read, so it is completed with the germline J gene. This CDR3 has 14 residues. CDR1 and CDR2 (germline): GTSNPN, SVGIG (reference sequence). Using reference TRBV30 and TRBJ1-3 for the parts outside the CDR3, the full variable domain is SQTIHQWPATLVQPVGSPLSLECTVEGTSNPNLYWYRQAAGRGLQLLFYSVGIGQISSEVPQNLSASRPQDRQFILSSKKLLLSDSGFYLCAWSARGGGNTIYFGEGSWLTVV.

As to this clone: The CDR3 extends 3 residues past the end of the read, so its final part is completed from the germline J gene. The rearrangement joins TRBV2 to TRBJ1-2, with D maybe TRBD1 (5 bases). Germline V CDR1 and CDR2: SNHLY, FYNNEI. The CDR3 length is 13 residues. The CDR3: CASSPTGMRGYTF. The part of the CDR3 DNA that was read is TGTGCCAGCAGTCCAACAGGAATGCGGGGC. The full variable domain, its missing parts supplied by reference TRBV2 and TRBJ1-2, is EPEVTQTPSHQVTQMGQEVILRCVPISNHLYFYWYRQILGQKVEFLVSFYNNEISEKSEIFDDQFSVERPDGSNFTLKIRSTKLEDSAMYFCASSPTGMRGYTFGSGTRLTVV.

Points on this clone: Sequencing ends 3 residues short of the CDR3 end; the germline J gene provides the rest. V usage is TRBV20-1 and J usage is TRBJ2-3; D possibly corresponds to TRBD2 (5 bases). CDR3 length: 15 amino acids. Trimming cost V 2 bases and J 4 bases, with 16 bases left between them. Germline V gene sequence: CDR1 DFQATT, CDR2 SNEGSKA (reference sequence). CDR3 region: CSARRPSGLADTQYF. The sequenced CDR3 bases are TGCAGTGCTAGACGGCCGAGCGGACTCGCAGATACG.

Remarks on this clone: The CDR3 is cut off 3 residues early in the read; its end comes from the germline J gene. The rearrangement links TRBV7-2 to TRBJ1-5; D not certain. Trimming cost V 1 base and J 5 bases, with 12 bases left between them. The CDR3 covers 15 residues. CDR1 SGHTA and CDR2 FQGNSA come from the germline V gene. The DNA read from the CDR3 is TGTGCCAGCAGCTTAGGAGGAGGGTTCTATCAGCCC. Its translation is CASSLGGGFYQP. The entire CDR3 sequence reads CASSLGGGFYQPQHF. Variable domain in full (rest from reference TRBV7-2 and TRBJ1-5): GAGVSQSPSNKVTEKGKDVELRCDPISGHTALYWYRQSLGQGLEFLIYFQGNSAPDKSGLPSDRFSAERTGGSVSTLTIQRTQQEDSAVYLCASSLGGGFYQPQHFGDGTRLSIL.

Comment on this clone: The read terminates 3 residues before the CDR3 end, so the remaining end is supplied by the germline J gene. The rearrangement links TRBV19 to TRBJ2-1, with TRBD2 matching 9 bases. CDR1 and CDR2 (germline): LNHDA, SQIVND (reference sequence). This CDR3 is 16 amino acids long. V dropped 1 base and J dropped 5; count of bases not matched to a gene: 6. The sequenced CDR3 bases are TGTGCCAGTAGTATAGTAGCGGGAGTGGGGAACAATGAG. Amino acid sequence: CASSIVAGVGNNE. In full, the CDR3 is CASSIVAGVGNNEQFF.

About this clone: The sequenced fragment ends 3 residues before the CDR3 boundary, so the rest is inferred from the germline J gene. The V call is TRBV6-2 or TRBV6-3, the J call TRBJ2-1, with 7 nucleotides matching TRBD2. The length of the CDR3 is 15 residues. Germline values: CDR1 MNHEY, CDR2 SVGEGT. V was clipped by 6 bases and J by 2 bases; unmatched bases: 7. The CDR3 bases that were read are TGTGCCAGCAGCCACGGGGGGATCGCCTACAATGAG. This codes for CASSHGGIAYNE. The entire CDR3 protein reads CASSHGGIAYNEQFF.

Details on this clone: The read gets to within 3 residues of the CDR3 end, and the germline J gene fills in the rest. This chain connects TRBV7-6 to TRBJ2-7, with 11 bases fitting TRBD1. CDR3 length: 16 residues. From germline, CDR1 is SGHVS and CDR2 FNYEAQ. The V segment lost 6 bases and the J segment 4 bases; nucleotides outside the gene matches: 11. Partial CDR3 DNA: TGTGCCAGCAGTGTAGAAGCCGGGACAGGGGGATACGAG. Residues: CASSVEAGTGGYE. The full CDR3 sequence reads CASSVEAGTGGYEQYF.

Notes on this clone: The CDR3 is cut off 3 residues early in the read; its end comes from the germline J gene. This chain links TRBV5-5 with TRBJ1-5; no clear D. V lost 2 bases and J 7 bases, leaving 13 bases between the germline ends. In germline, CDR1 is SGHKS, CDR2 YYEKEE (reference sequence). The CDR3 has 14 residues. The CDR3 DNA, read in part, is TGTGCCAGCAGCTTCTCGATACGAAGCCAGCCC. It encodes CASSFSIRSQP. The full CDR3 protein is CASSFSIRSQPQHF.

About this clone: The CDR3 goes on 3 residues after the read ends, and that part is filled in from the germline J gene. V gene TRBV7-3 combines with J gene TRBJ2-5; 8 positions match TRBD1. This CDR3 spans 14 amino acids. The germline gives CDR1 SGHTA, CDR2 FQGTGA. Incomplete CDR3 DNA: TGTGCCAGCAGCTTAGCAGGGGGCACGAATACC. Translation gives CASSLAGGTNT. The complete CDR3 sequence is CASSLAGGTNTQYF. The whole variable domain, remainder taken from reference TRBV7-3 and TRBJ2-5, is GAGVSQTPSNKVTEKGKYVELRCDPISGHTALYWYRQSLGQGPEFLIYFQGTGAADDSGLPNDRFFAVRPEGSVSTLKIQRTERGDSAVYLCASSLAGGTNTQYFGPGTRLLVL.